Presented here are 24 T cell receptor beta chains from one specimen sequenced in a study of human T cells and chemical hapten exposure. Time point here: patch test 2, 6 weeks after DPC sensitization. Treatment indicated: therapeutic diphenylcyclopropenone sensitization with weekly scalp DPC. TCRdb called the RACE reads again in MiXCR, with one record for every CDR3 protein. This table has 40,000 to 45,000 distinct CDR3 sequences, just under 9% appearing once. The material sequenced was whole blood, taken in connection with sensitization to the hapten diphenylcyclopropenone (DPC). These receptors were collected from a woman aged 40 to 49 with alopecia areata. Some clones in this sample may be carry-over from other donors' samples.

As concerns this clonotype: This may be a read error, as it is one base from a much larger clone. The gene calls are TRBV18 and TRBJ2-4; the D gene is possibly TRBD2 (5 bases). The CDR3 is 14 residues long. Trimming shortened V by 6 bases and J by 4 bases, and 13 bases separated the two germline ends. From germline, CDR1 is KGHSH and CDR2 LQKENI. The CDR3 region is CASSLDFTKNIQYF. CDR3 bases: TGTGCCAGCTCGCTGGACTTTACTAAAAACATTCAGTACTTC.

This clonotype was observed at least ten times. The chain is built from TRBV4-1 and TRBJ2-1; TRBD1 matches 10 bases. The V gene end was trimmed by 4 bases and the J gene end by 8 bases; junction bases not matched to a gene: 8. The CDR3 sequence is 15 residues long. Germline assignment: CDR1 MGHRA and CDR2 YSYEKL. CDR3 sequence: CASSPRQGAGYEQFF. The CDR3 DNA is TGCGCCAGCAGCCCCCGACAGGGGGCAGGGTATGAGCAGTTCTTC.

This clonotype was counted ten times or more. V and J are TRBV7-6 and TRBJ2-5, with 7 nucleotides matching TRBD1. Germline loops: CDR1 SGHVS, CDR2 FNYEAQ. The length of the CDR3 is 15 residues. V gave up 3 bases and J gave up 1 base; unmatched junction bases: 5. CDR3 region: CASSFDWDSQETQYF. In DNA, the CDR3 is TGTGCCAGCAGCTTTGATTGGGACAGCCAAGAGACCCAGTACTTC.

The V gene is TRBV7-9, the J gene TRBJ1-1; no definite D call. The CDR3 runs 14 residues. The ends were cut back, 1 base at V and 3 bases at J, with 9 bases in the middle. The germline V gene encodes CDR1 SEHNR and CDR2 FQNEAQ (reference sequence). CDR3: CASSLGGMDTEAFF. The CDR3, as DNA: TGTGCCAGCAGCTTAGGAGGGATGGACACTGAAGCTTTCTTT.

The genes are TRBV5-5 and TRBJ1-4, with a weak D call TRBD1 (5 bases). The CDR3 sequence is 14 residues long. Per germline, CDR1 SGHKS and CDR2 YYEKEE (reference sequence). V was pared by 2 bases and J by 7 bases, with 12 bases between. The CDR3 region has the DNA TGTGCCAGCAGCTTTATACAGGCGGCTGAAAAACTGTTTTTT. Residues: CASSFIQAAEKLFF.

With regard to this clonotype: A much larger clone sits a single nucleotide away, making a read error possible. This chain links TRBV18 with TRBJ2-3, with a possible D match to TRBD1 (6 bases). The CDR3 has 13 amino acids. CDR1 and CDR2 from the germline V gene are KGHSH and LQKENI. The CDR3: CASSPRDTDTQFF. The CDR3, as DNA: TGTGCCAGCTCACCACGGGACACAGATACGCAGTTTTTT.

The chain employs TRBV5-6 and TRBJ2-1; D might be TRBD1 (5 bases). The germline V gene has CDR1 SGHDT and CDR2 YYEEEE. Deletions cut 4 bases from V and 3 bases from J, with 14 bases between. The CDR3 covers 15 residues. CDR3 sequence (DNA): TGTGCCAGCAGCCTATGGACACTCCTCTACAATGAGCAGTTCTTC. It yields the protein CASSLWTLLYNEQFF.

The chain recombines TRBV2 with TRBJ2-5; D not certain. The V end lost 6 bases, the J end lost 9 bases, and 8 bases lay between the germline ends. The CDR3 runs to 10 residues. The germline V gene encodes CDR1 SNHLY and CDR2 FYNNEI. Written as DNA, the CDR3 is TGTGCCAGCAGAGGTTTAGCCCAGTACTTC. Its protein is CASRGLAQYF. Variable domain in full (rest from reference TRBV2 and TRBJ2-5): EPEVTQTPSHQVTQMGQEVILRCVPISNHLYFYWYRQILGQKVEFLVSFYNNEISEKSEIFDDQFSVERPDGSNFTLKIRSTKLEDSAMYFCASRGLAQYFGPGTRLLVL.

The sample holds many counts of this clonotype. This CDR3 reads CSAGPSGGETQYF. The DNA for the CDR3 is TGCAGCGCGGGTCCTAGCGGTGGAGAGACCCAGTACTTC. The chain is built from TRBV29-1 and TRBJ2-5, with TRBD2 matching over 7 bases. CDR3 length equals 13 residues. Germline values: CDR1 SQVTM, CDR2 ANQGSEA. Trimming took 7 bases from V and 4 from J; bases not matched to a gene: 9.

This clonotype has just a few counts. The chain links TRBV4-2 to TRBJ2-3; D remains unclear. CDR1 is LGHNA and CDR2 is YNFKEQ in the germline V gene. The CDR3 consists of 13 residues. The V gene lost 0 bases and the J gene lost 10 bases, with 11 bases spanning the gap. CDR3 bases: TGTGCCAGCAGCCAAGATACATCCCTCCCGCAGTATTTT. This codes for CASSQDTSLPQYF.

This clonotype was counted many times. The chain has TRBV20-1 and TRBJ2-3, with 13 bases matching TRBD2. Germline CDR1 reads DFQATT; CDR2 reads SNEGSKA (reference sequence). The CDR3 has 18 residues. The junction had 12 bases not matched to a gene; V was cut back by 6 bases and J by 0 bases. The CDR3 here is CSAPGLAGALLSTDTQYF. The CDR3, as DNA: TGCAGTGCCCCCGGACTAGCGGGGGCCTTACTTAGCACAGATACGCAGTATTTT.

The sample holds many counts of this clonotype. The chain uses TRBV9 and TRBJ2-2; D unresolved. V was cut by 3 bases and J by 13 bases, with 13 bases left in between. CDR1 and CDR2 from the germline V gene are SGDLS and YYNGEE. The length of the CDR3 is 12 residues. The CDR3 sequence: CASSAPTVGLFF. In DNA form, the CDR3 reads TGTGCCAGCAGCGCCCCCACCGTGGGGCTGTTTTTT.

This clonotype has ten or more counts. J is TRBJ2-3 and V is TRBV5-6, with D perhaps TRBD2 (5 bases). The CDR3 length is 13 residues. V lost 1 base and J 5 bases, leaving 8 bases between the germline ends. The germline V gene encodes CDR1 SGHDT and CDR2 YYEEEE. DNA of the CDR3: TGTGCCAGCAGCTTGTACGGGGTAGATACGCAGTATTTT. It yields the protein CASSLYGVDTQYF. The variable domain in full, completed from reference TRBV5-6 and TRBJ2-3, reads DAGVTQSPTHLIKTRGQQVTLRCSPKSGHDTVSWYQQALGQGPQFIFQYYEEEERQRGNFPDRFSGHQFPNYSSELNVNALLLGDSALYLCASSLYGVDTQYFGPGTRLTVL.

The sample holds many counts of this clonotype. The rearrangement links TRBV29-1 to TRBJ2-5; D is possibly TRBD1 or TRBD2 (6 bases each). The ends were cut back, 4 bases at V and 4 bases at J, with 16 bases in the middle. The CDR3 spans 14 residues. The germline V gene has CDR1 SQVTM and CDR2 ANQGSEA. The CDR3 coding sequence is TGCAGCGTTGTGCCCGGGGGCAGGGGAGAGACCCAGTACTTC. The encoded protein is CSVVPGGRGETQYF.

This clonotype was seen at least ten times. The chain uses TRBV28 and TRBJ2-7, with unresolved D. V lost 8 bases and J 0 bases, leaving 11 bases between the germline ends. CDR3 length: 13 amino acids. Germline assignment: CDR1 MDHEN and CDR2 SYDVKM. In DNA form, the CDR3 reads TGTGCCAGCCGCCCTTCGGCCTCCTACGAGCAGTACTTC. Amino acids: CASRPSASYEQYF.

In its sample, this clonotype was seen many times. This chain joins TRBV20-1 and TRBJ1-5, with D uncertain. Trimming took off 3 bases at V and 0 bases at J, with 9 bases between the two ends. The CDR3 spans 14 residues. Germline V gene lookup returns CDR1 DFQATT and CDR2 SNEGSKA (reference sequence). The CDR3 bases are TGCAGTGCTAGGACCGAGTTTAGCAATCAGCCCCAGCATTTT. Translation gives CSARTEFSNQPQHF.

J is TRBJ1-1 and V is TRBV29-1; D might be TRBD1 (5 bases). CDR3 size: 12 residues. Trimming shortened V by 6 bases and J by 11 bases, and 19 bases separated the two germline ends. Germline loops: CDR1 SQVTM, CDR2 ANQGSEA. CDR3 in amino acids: CSVLIISGSAFF. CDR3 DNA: TGCAGCGTCCTGATAATTTCAGGGTCGGCTTTCTTT.

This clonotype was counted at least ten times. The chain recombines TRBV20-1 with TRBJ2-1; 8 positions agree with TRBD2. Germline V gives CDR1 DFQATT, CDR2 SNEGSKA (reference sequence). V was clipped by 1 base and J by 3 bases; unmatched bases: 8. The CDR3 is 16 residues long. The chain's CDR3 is CSARVGAGAFYNEQFF. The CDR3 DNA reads TGCAGTGCTAGAGTGGGAGCGGGGGCCTTCTACAATGAGCAGTTCTTC.

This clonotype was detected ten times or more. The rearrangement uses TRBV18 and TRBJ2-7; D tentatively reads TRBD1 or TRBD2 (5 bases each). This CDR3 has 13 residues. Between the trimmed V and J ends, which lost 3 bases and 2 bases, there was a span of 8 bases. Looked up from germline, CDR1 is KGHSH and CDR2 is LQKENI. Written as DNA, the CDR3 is TGTGCCAGCTCACCGGGACCAGCCTACGAGCAGTACTTC. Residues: CASSPGPAYEQYF.

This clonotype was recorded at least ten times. For the CDR3, the DNA is TGCGCCAGCAGCCAAGATTTAAGGGATGGCTACACCTTC. It specifies CASSQDLRDGYTF. V gene TRBV4-1 combines with J gene TRBJ1-2; the D is unclear. V was pared by 0 bases and J by 6 bases, with 8 bases between. Germline CDR1 reads MGHRA; CDR2 reads YSYEKL. There are 13 residues in the CDR3.

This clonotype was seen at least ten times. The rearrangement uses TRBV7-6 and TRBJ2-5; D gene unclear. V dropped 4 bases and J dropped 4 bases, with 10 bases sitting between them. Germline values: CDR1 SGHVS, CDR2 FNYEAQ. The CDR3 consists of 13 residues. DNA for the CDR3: TGTGCCAGCAGCTCGATCCAAGGAGAGACCCAGTACTTC. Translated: CASSSIQGETQYF.

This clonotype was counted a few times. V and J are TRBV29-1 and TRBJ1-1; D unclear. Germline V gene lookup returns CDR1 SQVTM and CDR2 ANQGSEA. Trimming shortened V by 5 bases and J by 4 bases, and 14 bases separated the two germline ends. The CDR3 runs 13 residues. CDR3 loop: CSVPWAGGTEAFF. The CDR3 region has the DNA TGCAGCGTTCCCTGGGCAGGTGGCACTGAAGCTTTCTTT.

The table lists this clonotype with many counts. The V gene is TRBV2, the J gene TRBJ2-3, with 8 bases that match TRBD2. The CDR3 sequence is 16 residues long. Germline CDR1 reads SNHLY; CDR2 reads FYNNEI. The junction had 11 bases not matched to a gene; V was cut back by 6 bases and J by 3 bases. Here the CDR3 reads CASSSPGGLRTDTQYF. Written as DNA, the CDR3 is TGTGCCAGCAGCTCCCCGGGGGGGCTTAGGACAGATACGCAGTATTTT.

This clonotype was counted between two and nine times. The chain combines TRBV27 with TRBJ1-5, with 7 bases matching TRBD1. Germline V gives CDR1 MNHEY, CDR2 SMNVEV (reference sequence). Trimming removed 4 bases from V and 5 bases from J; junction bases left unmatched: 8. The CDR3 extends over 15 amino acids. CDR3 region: CASSSWDRPDQPQHF. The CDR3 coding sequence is TGTGCCAGCAGTTCGTGGGACAGACCTGATCAGCCCCAGCATTTT.